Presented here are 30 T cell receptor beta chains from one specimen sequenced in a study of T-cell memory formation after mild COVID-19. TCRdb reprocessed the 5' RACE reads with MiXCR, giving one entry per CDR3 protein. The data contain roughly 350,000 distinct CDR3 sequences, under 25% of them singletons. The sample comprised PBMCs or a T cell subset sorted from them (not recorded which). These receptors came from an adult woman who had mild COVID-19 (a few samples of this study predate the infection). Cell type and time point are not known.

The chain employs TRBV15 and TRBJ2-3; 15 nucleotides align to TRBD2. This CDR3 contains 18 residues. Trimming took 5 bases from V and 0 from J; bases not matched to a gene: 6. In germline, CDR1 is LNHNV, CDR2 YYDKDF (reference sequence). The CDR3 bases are TGTGCCACCAGCGCGGGACTAGCGGGAGGCCCTAGCACAGATACGCAGTATTTT. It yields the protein CATSAGLAGGPSTDTQYF.

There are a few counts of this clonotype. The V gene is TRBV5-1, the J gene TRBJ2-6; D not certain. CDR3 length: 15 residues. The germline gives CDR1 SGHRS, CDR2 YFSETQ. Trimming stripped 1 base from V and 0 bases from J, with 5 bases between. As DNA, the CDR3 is TGCGCCAGCAGCTTGACAGTCTCTGGGGCCAACGTCCTGACTTTC. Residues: CASSLTVSGANVLTF.

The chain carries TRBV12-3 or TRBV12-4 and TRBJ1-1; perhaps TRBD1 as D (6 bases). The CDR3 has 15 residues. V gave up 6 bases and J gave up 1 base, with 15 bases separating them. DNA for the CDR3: TGTGCCAGCAGGGAACCCACAGGGAAGAACACTGAAGCTTTCTTT. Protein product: CASREPTGKNTEAFF.

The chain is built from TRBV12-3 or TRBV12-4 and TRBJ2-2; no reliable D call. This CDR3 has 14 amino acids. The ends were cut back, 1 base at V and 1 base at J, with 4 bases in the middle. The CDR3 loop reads CASSLVVNTGELFF. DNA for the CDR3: TGTGCCAGCAGTTTAGTGGTGAACACCGGGGAGCTGTTTTTT.

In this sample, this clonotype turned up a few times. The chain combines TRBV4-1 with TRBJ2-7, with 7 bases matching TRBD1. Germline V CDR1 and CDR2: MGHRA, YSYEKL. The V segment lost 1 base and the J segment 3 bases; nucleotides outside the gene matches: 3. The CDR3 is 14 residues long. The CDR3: CASSQAGQDYEQYF. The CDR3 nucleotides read TGCGCCAGCAGCCAAGCCGGACAGGACTACGAGCAGTACTTC.

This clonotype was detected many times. CDR3 nucleotide sequence: TGCGCCAGCAGCCAAGATCAAGCGGGAGGGCCGCGAGGGACCCAGTACTTC. This encodes CASSQDQAGGPRGTQYF. V is TRBV4-3 and J is TRBJ2-5, with 10 bases matching TRBD2. Losses at the gene ends were 0 bases for V and 7 bases for J; bases not matched to a gene: 11. The CDR3 sequence is 17 residues long. Germline CDR1 LGHNA, CDR2 YSLEER.

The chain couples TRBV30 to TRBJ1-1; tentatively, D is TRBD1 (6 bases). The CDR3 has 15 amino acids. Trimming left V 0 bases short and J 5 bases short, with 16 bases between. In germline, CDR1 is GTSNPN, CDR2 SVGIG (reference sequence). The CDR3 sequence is CAWSVRGVRGTEAFF. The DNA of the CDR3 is TGTGCCTGGAGTGTTAGGGGGGTAAGGGGGACTGAAGCTTTCTTT.

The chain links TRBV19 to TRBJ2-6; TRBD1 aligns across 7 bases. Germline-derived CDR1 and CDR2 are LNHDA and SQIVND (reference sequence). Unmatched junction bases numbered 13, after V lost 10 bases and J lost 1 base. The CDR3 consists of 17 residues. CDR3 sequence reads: CATRPTGFFSGANVLTF. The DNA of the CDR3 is TGTGCCACAAGGCCGACAGGGTTCTTTTCTGGGGCCAACGTCCTGACTTTC.

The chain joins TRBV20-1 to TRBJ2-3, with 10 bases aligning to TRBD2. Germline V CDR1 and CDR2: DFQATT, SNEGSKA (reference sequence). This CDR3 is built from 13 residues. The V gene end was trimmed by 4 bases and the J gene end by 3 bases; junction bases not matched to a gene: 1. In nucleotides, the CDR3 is TGCAGTGCTACTAGCGGGAGAACAGATACGCAGTATTTT. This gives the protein CSATSGRTDTQYF.

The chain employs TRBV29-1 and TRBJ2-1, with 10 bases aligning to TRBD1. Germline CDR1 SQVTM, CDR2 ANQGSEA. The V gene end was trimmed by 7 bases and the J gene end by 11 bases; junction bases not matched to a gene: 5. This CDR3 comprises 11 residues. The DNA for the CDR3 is TGCAGCGAGGACAGGGGGGGGAAGCAGTTCTTC. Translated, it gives CSEDRGGKQFF.

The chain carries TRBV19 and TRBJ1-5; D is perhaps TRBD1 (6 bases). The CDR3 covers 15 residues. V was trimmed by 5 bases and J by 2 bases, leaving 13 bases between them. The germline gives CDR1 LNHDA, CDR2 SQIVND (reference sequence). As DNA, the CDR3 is TGTGCCAGTAGTGTCGTCAGGGGTGGCAATCAGCCCCAGCATTTT. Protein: CASSVVRGGNQPQHF. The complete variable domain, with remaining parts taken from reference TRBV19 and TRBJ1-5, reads DGGITQSPKYLFRKEGQNVTLSCEQNLNHDAMYWYRQDPGQGLRLIYYSQIVNDFQKGDIAEGYSVSREKKESFPLTVTSAQKNPTAFYLCASSVVRGGNQPQHFGDGTRLSIL.

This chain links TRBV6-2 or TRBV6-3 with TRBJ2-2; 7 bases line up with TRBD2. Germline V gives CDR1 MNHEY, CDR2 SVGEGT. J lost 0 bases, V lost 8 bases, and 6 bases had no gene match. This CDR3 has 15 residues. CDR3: CASHRTSSNTGELFF. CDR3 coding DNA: TGTGCCAGCCATAGGACTAGTTCGAACACCGGGGAGCTGTTTTTT.

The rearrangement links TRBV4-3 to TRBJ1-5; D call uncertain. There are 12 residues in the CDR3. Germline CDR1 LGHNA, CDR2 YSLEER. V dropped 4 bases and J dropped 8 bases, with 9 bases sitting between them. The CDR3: CASSRSEEPQHF. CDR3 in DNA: TGCGCCAGCAGCCGGTCCGAAGAGCCCCAGCATTTT.

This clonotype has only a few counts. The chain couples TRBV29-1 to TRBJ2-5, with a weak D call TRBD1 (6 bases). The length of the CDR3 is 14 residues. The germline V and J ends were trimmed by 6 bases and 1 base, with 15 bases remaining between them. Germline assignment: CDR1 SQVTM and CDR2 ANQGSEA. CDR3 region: CSVRRQATQETQYF. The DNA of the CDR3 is TGCAGCGTACGAAGACAGGCAACCCAAGAGACCCAGTACTTC.

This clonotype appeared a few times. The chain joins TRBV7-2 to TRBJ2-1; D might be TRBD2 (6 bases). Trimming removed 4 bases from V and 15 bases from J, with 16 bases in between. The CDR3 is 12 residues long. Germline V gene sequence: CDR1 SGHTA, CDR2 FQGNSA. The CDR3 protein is CASSSFGGPLFF. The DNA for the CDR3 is TGTGCCAGCAGCTCCTTCGGGGGACCCCTGTTCTTC.

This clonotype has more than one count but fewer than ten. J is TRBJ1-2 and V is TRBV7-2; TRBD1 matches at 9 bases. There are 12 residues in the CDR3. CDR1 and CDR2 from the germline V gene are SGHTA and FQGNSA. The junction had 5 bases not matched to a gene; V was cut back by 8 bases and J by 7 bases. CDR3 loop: CASEGTGSGYTF. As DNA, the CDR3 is TGTGCCAGCGAGGGGACAGGGTCTGGCTACACCTTC.

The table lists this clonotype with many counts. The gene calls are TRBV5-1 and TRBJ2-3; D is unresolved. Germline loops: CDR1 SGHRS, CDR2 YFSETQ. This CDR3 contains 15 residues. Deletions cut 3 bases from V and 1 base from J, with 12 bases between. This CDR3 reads CASSWTDRRTDTQYF. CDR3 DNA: TGCGCCAGCAGCTGGACGGACCGACGCACAGATACGCAGTATTTT. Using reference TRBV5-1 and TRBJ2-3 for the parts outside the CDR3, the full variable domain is KAGVTQTPRYLIKTRGQQVTLSCSPISGHRSVSWYQQTPGQGLQFLFEYFSETQRNKGNFPGRFSGRQFSNSRSEMNVSTLELGDSALYLCASSWTDRRTDTQYFGPGTRLTVL.

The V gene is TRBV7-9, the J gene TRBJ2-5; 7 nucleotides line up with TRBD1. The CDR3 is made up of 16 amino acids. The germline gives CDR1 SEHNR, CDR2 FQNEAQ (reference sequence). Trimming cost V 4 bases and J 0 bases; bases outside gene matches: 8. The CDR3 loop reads CASSSLKTGNQETQYF. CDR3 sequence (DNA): TGTGCCAGCAGCTCCCTGAAGACAGGGAACCAAGAGACCCAGTACTTC.

This CDR3 is CASWGRDRTKGDYGYTF. The CDR3 nucleotides are TGTGCCAGCTGGGGAAGGGACAGAACGAAAGGGGACTATGGCTACACCTTC. The chain recombines TRBV27 with TRBJ1-2, with TRBD1 identical over 7 bases. Germline V lookup: CDR1 MNHEY, CDR2 SMNVEV (reference sequence). The CDR3 has 17 amino acids. The ends lost 8 bases at V and 3 bases at J; junction bases unmatched: 18.

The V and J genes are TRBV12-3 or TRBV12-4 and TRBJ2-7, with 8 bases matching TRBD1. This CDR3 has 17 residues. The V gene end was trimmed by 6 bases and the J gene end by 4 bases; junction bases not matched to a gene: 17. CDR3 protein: CASSPLPRTGPRYEQYF. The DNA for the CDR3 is TGTGCCAGCAGCCCCCTTCCTCGGACAGGGCCGAGGTACGAGCAGTACTTC.

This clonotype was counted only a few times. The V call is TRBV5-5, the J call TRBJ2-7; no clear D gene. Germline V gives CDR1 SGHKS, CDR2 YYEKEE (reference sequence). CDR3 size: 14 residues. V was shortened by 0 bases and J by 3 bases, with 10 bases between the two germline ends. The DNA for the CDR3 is TGTGCCAGCAGCTTGGGCAACGGCCGCTACGAGCAGTACTTC. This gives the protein CASSLGNGRYEQYF.

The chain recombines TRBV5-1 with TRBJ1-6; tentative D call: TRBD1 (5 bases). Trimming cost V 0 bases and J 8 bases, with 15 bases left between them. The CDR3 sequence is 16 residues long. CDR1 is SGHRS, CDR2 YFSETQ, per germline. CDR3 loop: CASSLAVQGLDSPLHF. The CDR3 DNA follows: TGCGCCAGCAGCTTGGCTGTCCAGGGCCTCGATTCACCCCTCCACTTT.

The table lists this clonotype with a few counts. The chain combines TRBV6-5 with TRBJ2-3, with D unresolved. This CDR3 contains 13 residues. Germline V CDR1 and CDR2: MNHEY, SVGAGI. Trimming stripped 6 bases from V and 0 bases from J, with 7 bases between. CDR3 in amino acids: CASRDTSTDTQYF. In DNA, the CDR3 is TGTGCCAGCAGAGATACAAGCACAGATACGCAGTATTTT.

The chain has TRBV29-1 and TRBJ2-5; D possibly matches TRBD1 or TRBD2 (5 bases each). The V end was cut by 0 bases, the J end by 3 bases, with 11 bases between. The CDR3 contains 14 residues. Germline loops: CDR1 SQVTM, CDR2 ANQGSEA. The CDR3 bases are TGCAGCGTTGAAGATGGGACGGCTAAAGAGACCCAGTACTTC. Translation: CSVEDGTAKETQYF.

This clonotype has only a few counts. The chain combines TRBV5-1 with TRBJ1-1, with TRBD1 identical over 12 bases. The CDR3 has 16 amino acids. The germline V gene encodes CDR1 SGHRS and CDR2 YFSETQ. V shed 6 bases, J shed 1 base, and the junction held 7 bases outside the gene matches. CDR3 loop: CASTSGTGGANTEAFF. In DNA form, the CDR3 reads TGCGCCAGCACTAGTGGGACAGGGGGCGCGAACACTGAAGCTTTCTTT.

The CDR3 bases are TGTGCCAGCAGCTTGTACGTCACTGAAGCTTTCTTT. This encodes CASSLYVTEAFF. The chain has TRBV7-9 and TRBJ1-1; D remains unclear. The CDR3 sequence is 12 residues long. Trimming pared 3 bases from V and 4 bases from J, leaving 6 bases between. CDR1 and CDR2 (germline): SEHNR, FQNEAQ (reference sequence).

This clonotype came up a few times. DNA of the CDR3: TGTGCCAGCAGCCCCGGCAGGACAGGGGTGGTCCAAGAGACCCAGTACTTC. It translates to CASSPGRTGVVQETQYF. The chain links TRBV2 to TRBJ2-5; TRBD1 agrees at 9 bases. Germline V gene data show CDR1 as SNHLY and CDR2 as FYNNEI. This CDR3 has 17 amino acids. The V segment lost 6 bases and the J segment 1 base; nucleotides outside the gene matches: 12. Together with reference TRBV2 and TRBJ2-5, the CDR3 gives the full variable domain: EPEVTQTPSHQVTQMGQEVILRCVPISNHLYFYWYRQILGQKVEFLVSFYNNEISEKSEIFDDQFSVERPDGSNFTLKIRSTKLEDSAMYFCASSPGRTGVVQETQYFGPGTRLLVL.

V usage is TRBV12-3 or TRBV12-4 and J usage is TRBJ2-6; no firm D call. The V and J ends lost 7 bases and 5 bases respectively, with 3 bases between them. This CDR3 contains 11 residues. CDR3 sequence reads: CASKRANVLTF. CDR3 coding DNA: TGTGCCAGCAAGAGGGCCAACGTCCTGACTTTC.

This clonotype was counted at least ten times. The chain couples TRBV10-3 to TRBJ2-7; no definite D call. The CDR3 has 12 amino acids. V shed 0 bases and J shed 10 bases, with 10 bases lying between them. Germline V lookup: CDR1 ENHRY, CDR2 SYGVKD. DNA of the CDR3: TGTGCCATCAGTGAGTCAGACGGATCACAGTACTTC. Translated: CAISESDGSQYF.

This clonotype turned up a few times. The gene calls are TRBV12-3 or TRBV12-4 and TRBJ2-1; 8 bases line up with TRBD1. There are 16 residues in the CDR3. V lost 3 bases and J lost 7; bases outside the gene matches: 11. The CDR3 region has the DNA TGTGCCAGCAGTTTCGGACAGGGTGGTTTCTATAATGAGCAGTTCTTC. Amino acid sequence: CASSFGQGGFYNEQFF.